The entry that follows covers one TCR beta chain sequence. Its target is unknown. The data were produced by immunoSEQ multiplex PCR, yet TCRdb's version contains in-frame clones alone and is incomplete. Of about 49,000 clones detected, 85% to 95% appear once; the ten largest clones hold more than 1.4%. Trimming took off 10 bases at V and 6 bases at J, with 28 bases between the two ends. The CDR3 covers 17 residues. Germline V gives CDR1 MDHEN, CDR2 SYDVKM. This sample is part of a study of cytomegalovirus exposure and HLA in healthy donors. Study observations and caveats: Usually a TCR sequence was rare, but some public TCRs were found in many donors. Among the CMV-associated chains, three were confirmed in vitro as specific for CMV antigens.

The V gene is TRBV28, the J gene TRBJ1-5; maybe TRBD1 (6 bases). This sequence was found in a man aged 18 to 29 in good health and CMV-seronegative. Specimen: PBMCs. The chain's CDR3 is CATREVIQQGLGQPQHF. In DNA form, the CDR3 reads TGTGCCACCCGAGAGGTAATTCAACAGGGTCTCGGTCAGCCCCAGCATTTT. The full variable domain, rest sourced from reference TRBV28 and TRBJ1-5, is DVKVTQSSRYLVKRTGEKVFLECVQDMDHENMFWYRQDPGLGLRLIYFSYDVKMKEKGDIPEGYSVSREKKERFSLILESASTNQTSMYLCATREVIQQGLGQPQHFGDGTRLSIL.